One sample yielded the 9 T cell receptor beta chains listed below, sequenced in a study of blood T cell repertoires in COVID-19. Using immunoSEQ multiplex PCR, the repertoire was profiled, and TCRdb retains in-frame clones only, with some absent. Seen here are some 150,000 clones, 70% to 90% observed once, and the top ten hold 1% to 1.2%. Source material: peripheral blood. The receptor set was obtained from a man aged 35 to 55 with acute or convalescent COVID-19.

This clone was detected only once. J is TRBJ2-7 and V is TRBV6-6; no clear D gene. Germline-derived CDR1 and CDR2 are MNHNY and SVGAGI (reference sequence). The CDR3 is 14 amino acids. V was cut by 6 bases and J by 4 bases, with 16 bases left in between. CDR3 bases: TGTGCCAGCAGCCAAGGCTGGCAGGCTTACGAGCAGTACTTC. Translation: CASSQGWQAYEQYF.

The rearrangement links TRBV19 to TRBJ1-2; 9 bases align to TRBD1. This CDR3 region has 14 residues. Germline values: CDR1 LNHDA, CDR2 SQIVND (reference sequence). Unmatched junction bases numbered 9, after V lost 9 bases and J lost 4 bases. CDR3 DNA: TGTGCCAGCTCATGGGGGGGACAGGGCTATGGCTACACCTTC. It translates to CASSWGGQGYGYTF.

A note on this clone: Additional DNA sequences in this sample encode the identical CDR3. J is TRBJ1-1 and V is TRBV7-9, with no clear D. Germline CDR1 is SEHNR and CDR2 is FQNEAQ (reference sequence). The V end was cut by 6 bases, the J end by 2 bases, with 7 bases between. The CDR3 spans 12 residues. The CDR3 region is CASSRTNTEAFF. As DNA, the CDR3 is TGTGCCAGCAGTCGGACTAACACTGAAGCTTTCTTT.

V usage is TRBV27 and J usage is TRBJ2-5; TRBD2 agrees at 16 bases. This CDR3 contains 15 residues. V shed 6 bases, J shed 7 bases, and the junction held 5 bases outside the gene matches. Per the germline V gene, CDR1 is MNHEY and CDR2 is SMNVEV (reference sequence). CDR3 sequence: CASSLGTSGGGTQYF. CDR3 nucleotide sequence: TGTGCCAGCAGCCTCGGGACTAGCGGGGGGGGGACCCAGTACTTC.

The chain recombines TRBV6-6 with TRBJ1-6; maybe TRBD1 (5 bases). Germline loops: CDR1 MNHNY, CDR2 SVGAGI (reference sequence). Trimming pared 7 bases from V and 5 bases from J, leaving 12 bases between. This CDR3 has 14 amino acids. The CDR3 protein is CASIPGQNNSPLHF. For the CDR3, the DNA is TGTGCCAGCATCCCTGGACAAAATAATTCACCCCTCCACTTT.

This clone showed up just once. The chain employs TRBV10-3 and TRBJ2-7; 8 bases agree with TRBD2. Germline CDR1 is ENHRY and CDR2 is SYGVKD. The ends lost 6 bases at V and 4 bases at J; junction bases unmatched: 11. CDR3 length: 15 residues. CDR3 in amino acids: CAIRAGASGLYEQYF. CDR3 DNA sequence: TGTGCCATCAGAGCCGGGGCTAGCGGGCTTTACGAGCAGTACTTC.

The chain carries TRBV3-1 (or the pseudogene TRBV3-2) and TRBJ1-6, with D perhaps TRBD1 (5 bases). The CDR3 length is 15 residues. Germline V gene lookup returns CDR1 LGHDT and CDR2 YNNKEL (reference sequence). The V end was cut by 0 bases, the J end by 10 bases, with 13 bases between. The CDR3 spells CASSQDGREESPLHF. CDR3 sequence (DNA): TGTGCCAGCAGCCAAGACGGCAGGGAGGAGTCACCCCTCCACTTT.

V gene TRBV29-1 combines with J gene TRBJ2-1; 10 bases line up with TRBD1. From germline, CDR1 is SQVTM and CDR2 ANQGSEA. This CDR3 spans 16 amino acids. The trim removed 7 bases at V and 5 bases at J, leaving 14 bases unmatched. This CDR3 is CSEDPGQGNMDNEQFF. Here the CDR3 DNA reads TGCAGCGAAGATCCGGGACAGGGGAATATGGACAATGAGCAGTTCTTC.

This chain's CDR3 is CASSPQNTEAFF. The CDR3 nucleotides are TGTGCCAGCAGCCCACAAAACACTGAAGCTTTCTTT. The J gene is TRBJ1-1, the V gene TRBV14; D not certain. V lost 4 bases, J lost 2 bases, and 5 bases lay in between. Germline assignment: CDR1 SGHDN and CDR2 FVKESK. CDR3 length: 12 amino acids.